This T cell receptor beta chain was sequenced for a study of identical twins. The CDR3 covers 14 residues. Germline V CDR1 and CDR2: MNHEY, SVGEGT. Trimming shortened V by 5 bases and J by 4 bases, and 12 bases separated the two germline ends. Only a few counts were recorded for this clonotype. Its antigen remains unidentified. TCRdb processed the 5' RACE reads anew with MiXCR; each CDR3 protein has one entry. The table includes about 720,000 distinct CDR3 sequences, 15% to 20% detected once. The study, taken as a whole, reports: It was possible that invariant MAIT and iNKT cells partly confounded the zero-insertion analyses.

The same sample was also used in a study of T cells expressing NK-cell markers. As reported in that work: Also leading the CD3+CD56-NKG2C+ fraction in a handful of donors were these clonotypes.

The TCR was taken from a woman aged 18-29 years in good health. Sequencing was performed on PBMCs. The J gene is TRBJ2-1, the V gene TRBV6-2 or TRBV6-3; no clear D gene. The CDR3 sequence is CASSQLFGYNEQFF. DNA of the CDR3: TGTGCCAGCAGTCAACTGTTTGGTTACAATGAGCAGTTCTTC.